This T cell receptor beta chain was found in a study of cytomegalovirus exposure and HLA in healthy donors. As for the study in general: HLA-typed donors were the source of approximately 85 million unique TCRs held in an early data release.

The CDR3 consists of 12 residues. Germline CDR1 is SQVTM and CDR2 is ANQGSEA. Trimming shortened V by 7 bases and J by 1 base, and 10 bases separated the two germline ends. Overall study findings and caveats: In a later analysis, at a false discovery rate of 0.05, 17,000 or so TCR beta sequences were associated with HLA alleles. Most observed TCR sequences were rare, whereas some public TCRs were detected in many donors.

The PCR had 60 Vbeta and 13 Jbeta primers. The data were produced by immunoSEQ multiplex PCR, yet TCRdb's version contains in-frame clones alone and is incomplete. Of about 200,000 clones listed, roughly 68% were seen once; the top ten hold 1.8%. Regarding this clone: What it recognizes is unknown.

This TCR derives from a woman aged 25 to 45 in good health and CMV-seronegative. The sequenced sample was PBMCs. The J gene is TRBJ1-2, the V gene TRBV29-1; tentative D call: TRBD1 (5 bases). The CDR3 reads CSDNDSNYGYTF. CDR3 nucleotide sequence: TGCAGCGACAACGACAGTAACTATGGCTACACCTTC.